Listed below are T cell receptor beta chains from one sample, sequenced in a study of T cells in Graves' hyperthyroidism and ophthalmopathy. TCRdb re-called the multiplex PCR reads through MiXCR, storing one row per CDR3 protein. The data contain 300,000 to 400,000 distinct CDR3 sequences, around 13% of them seen just once; the ten biggest clones take up around 9.2%. Sequenced material: blood. The receptors originated from a woman under 30 with Graves' hyperthyroidism. Both conserved end residues are part of each CDR3. The D gene is left open where the match is weak. Rows give clone size only sometimes, using once, few, many, or a class for an expanded clone.

J gene	clone size	V gene	D gene	CDR3 protein	CDR3 DNA
TRBJ1-1	many	TRBV6-1	-	CASSYVSGNTEAFF	TGTGCCAGCAGTTACGTCTCTGGCAACACTGAAGCTTTCTTT
TRBJ1-5	many	TRBV6-5	-	CASSYRGDDQPQHF	TGTGCCAGCAGTTACCGAGGGGACGATCAGCCCCAGCATTTT
TRBJ1-1	many	TRBV24-1	-	CATRRTGGDTEAFF	TGTGCCACCAGACGAACGGGGGGAGACACTGAAGCTTTCTTT
TRBJ2-2	-	TRBV20-1	-	CSARWLGRRNTGELFF	TGCAGTGCTAGATGGCTGGGGCGTCGGAACACCGGGGAGCTGTTTTTT
TRBJ2-6	-	TRBV13	-	CASSAPGGRSGANVLTF	TGTGCCAGCAGCGCCCCTGGGGGGCGCTCTGGGGCCAACGTCCTGACTTTC
TRBJ2-2	few	TRBV10-3	-	CAISESMPSGPGELFF	TGTGCCATCAGTGAGTCGATGCCGAGCGGACCCGGGGAGCTGTTTTTT
TRBJ2-5	few	TRBV29-1	-	CSVVPYHNQETQYF	TGCAGCGTTGTTCCTTATCATAACCAAGAGACCCAGTACTTC
TRBJ2-1	-	TRBV5-6	-	CASSLGQTHNEQFF	TGTGCCAGCAGCTTGGGGCAGACCCACAATGAGCAGTTCTTC
TRBJ2-1	many	TRBV24-1	TRBD1	CATSDATGGTYNEQFF	TGTGCCACCAGTGATGCAACAGGGGGAACCTACAATGAGCAGTTCTTC
TRBJ2-4	many	TRBV6-1	-	CASSRATGTSSIQYF	TGTGCCAGCAGTCGCGCAACCGGGACTTCCAGCATTCAGTACTTC
TRBJ2-1	few	TRBV5-8	-	CASSQVIRESLEQFF	TGTGCCAGCAGCCAGGTAATCCGGGAAAGCCTTGAGCAGTTCTTC
TRBJ1-2	many	TRBV2	TRBD1	CASRTGRANYGYTF	TGTGCCAGCAGGACAGGGCGAGCTAACTATGGCTACACCTTC
TRBJ1-5	many	TRBV12-3/TRBV12-4	-	CASRTGGNSNQPQHF	TGTGCCAGCAGAACAGGAGGTAATAGCAATCAGCCCCAGCATTTT
TRBJ2-7	-	TRBV3-1	-	CASSQSRREQYF	TGTGCCAGCAGCCAATCTCGCCGCGAGCAGTACTTC
TRBJ1-1	many	TRBV12-5	-	CASGLAENTEAFF	TGTGCTAGTGGTTTGGCGGAAAACACTGAAGCTTTCTTT
TRBJ2-7	many	TRBV6-1	TRBD1	CASRVRGRLEQYF	TGTGCCAGCAGGGTCAGGGGGCGATTGGAGCAGTACTTC
TRBJ2-1	many	TRBV27	-	CASSLSFSLDEQFF	TGTGCCAGCAGTTTATCATTTAGCCTGGATGAGCAGTTCTTC
TRBJ2-3	-	TRBV5-4	-	CASSSSATQYF	TGTGCCAGCAGCTCCAGTGCGACGCAGTATTTT
TRBJ1-4	many	TRBV5-1	-	CASSLGSGDEKLFF	TGCGCCAGCAGCTTGGGTTCCGGGGATGAAAAACTGTTTTTT
TRBJ1-1	-	TRBV14	-	CASSSNTGIDFLGAFF	TGTGCCAGCAGCTCTAATACAGGGATCGACTTCCTCGGAGCTTTCTTT
TRBJ2-1	many	TRBV6-2/TRBV6-3	TRBD2	CASSPVVAGGGDEQFF	TGTGCCAGCAGCCCCGTGGTAGCGGGAGGGGGGGATGAGCAGTTCTTC
TRBJ1-5	many	TRBV28	-	CASSLFVLGQPQHF	TGTGCCAGCAGTTTATTCGTTCTAGGACAGCCCCAGCATTTT
TRBJ2-4	few	TRBV29-1	-	CSVTHRLAKNIQYF	TGCAGCGTTACCCACCGGCTAGCCAAAAACATTCAGTACTTC
TRBJ2-7	-	TRBV20-1	TRBD2	CSAYTTSGSDEQYF	TGCAGTGCTTACACAACTAGCGGGAGCGACGAGCAGTACTTC
TRBJ2-7	many	TRBV7-2	TRBD2	CATKREGNEQYF	TGTGCCACAAAGCGGGAGGGAAACGAGCAGTACTTC
TRBJ1-5	-	TRBV20-1	-	CSALPSPSNQPQHF	TGCAGTGCCCTCCCGTCCCCGAGCAATCAGCCCCAGCATTTT
TRBJ2-3	many	TRBV5-8	-	CASSGTGTITDTQYF	TGTGCCAGCAGCGGAACAGGCACAATCACAGATACGCAGTATTTT
TRBJ2-3	many	TRBV10-3	TRBD2	CAIQREDPGDTQYF	TGTGCCATCCAGCGGGAGGATCCGGGAGATACGCAGTATTTT
TRBJ2-4	few	TRBV19	TRBD2	CASSIQAGGPGAKNIQYF	TGTGCCAGTAGTATTCAAGCGGGAGGGCCGGGAGCCAAAAACATTCAGTACTTC
TRBJ2-5	many	TRBV27	TRBD2	CASSLFSGREETQYF	TGTGCCAGCAGTTTATTTAGCGGGAGGGAAGAGACCCAGTACTTC
TRBJ2-3	many	TRBV3-1	TRBD2	CASSQDQGLAPGDTQYF	TGTGCCAGCAGCCAAGATCAGGGACTAGCGCCAGGGGATACGCAGTATTTT
TRBJ1-2	many	TRBV10-1	-	CASSDGVGYTF	TGCGCCAGCAGCGACGGTGTTGGCTACACCTTC
TRBJ1-2	many	TRBV6-1	TRBD1	CASNLDRGGYTF	TGTGCCAGCAACCTTGACAGGGGAGGCTACACCTTC
TRBJ1-1	many	TRBV6-1	-	CASRLDSTMNTEAFF	TGTGCCAGCAGGCTAGACAGCACCATGAACACTGAAGCTTTCTTT
TRBJ2-1	many	TRBV28	-	CASRDATTNEQFF	TGTGCCAGCAGGGACGCAACGACCAATGAGCAGTTCTTC
TRBJ1-4	many	TRBV6-1	-	CASSYGATNEKLFF	TGTGCCAGCAGTTACGGGGCAACTAATGAAAAACTGTTTTTT
TRBJ2-2	few	TRBV2	-	CASSGSSDPGTPGELFF	TGTGCCAGCAGTGGGTCTAGCGACCCGGGGACACCCGGGGAGCTGTTTTTT
TRBJ2-1	many	TRBV2	TRBD2	CASSESLAGRYNEQFF	TGTGCCAGCAGTGAATCTCTAGCGGGGCGATACAATGAGCAGTTCTTC
TRBJ1-5	many	TRBV12-3/TRBV12-4	-	CASSLSGKNQPQHF	TGTGCCAGCAGTTTATCGGGGAAGAATCAGCCCCAGCATTTT
TRBJ1-6	few	TRBV18	-	CASSQRDTLSSPLHF	TGTGCCAGCTCACAACGGGACACCCTTAGTTCACCCCTCCACTTT
TRBJ2-7	many	TRBV2	-	CASRIDGSSYEQYF	TGTGCCAGCAGGATCGACGGGAGCTCCTACGAGCAGTACTTC
TRBJ2-4	-	TRBV27	-	CASRGLGGVAKNIQYF	TGTGCCAGCAGGGGGTTGGGCGGAGTAGCCAAAAACATTCAGTACTTC
TRBJ2-2	-	TRBV6-1	-	CASGPLRSRDTGELFF	TGTGCCAGCGGCCCCCTCCGGAGCCGGGACACCGGGGAGCTGTTTTTT
TRBJ1-1	many	TRBV5-5	TRBD1	CASSWDSPTGETEAFF	TGTGCCAGCAGCTGGGACAGTCCCACAGGGGAGACTGAAGCTTTCTTT
TRBJ2-3	-	TRBV9	-	CASSAPGVDTQYF	TGTGCCAGCAGCGCCCCGGGAGTGGATACGCAGTATTTT
TRBJ2-1	many	TRBV12-3/TRBV12-4	TRBD2	CASSASGSYNEQFF	TGTGCCAGCAGCGCTAGCGGGTCCTACAATGAGCAGTTCTTC
TRBJ2-5	many	TRBV7-3	-	CASSLYQGGGETQYF	TGTGCCAGCAGCTTATATCAGGGGGGCGGAGAGACCCAGTACTTC
TRBJ2-7	many	TRBV4-2	-	CASSQEKGDPYEQYF	TGTGCCAGCAGCCAGGAGAAGGGGGATCCCTACGAGCAGTACTTC
TRBJ2-1	-	TRBV3-1	-	CASSQDQAIYNEQFF	TGTGCCAGCAGCCAAGATCAAGCGATCTACAATGAGCAGTTCTTC
TRBJ2-1	few	TRBV4-3	-	CASSQGQRAYNEQFF	TGCGCCAGCAGCCAAGGACAGCGGGCCTACAATGAGCAGTTCTTC
TRBJ2-1	many	TRBV28	TRBD1	CASSYTGDSSYNEQFF	TGTGCCAGCAGTTATACCGGGGACAGCTCCTACAATGAGCAGTTCTTC
TRBJ2-1	few	TRBV3-1	TRBD2	CASSEPSGGASEQFF	TGTGCCAGCAGCGAACCTAGCGGGGGGGCTTCTGAGCAGTTCTTC
TRBJ2-2	many	TRBV7-2	-	CASSLYGRSQGGELFF	TGTGCCAGCAGTCTGTACGGGAGATCTCAGGGCGGGGAGCTGTTTTTT